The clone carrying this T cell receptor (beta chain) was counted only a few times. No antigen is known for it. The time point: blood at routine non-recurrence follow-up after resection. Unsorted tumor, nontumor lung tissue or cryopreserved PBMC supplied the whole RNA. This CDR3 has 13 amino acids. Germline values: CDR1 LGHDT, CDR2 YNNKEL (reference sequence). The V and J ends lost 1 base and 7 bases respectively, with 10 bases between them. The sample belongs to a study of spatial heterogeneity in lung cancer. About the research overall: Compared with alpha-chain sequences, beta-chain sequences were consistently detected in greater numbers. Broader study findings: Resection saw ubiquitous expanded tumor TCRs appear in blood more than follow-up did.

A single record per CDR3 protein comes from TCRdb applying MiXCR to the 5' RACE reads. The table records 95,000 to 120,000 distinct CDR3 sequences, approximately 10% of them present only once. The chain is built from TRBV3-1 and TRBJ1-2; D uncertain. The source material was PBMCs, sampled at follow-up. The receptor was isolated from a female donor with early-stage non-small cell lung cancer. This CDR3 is CASSQVTFSGYTF. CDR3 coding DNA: TGTGCCAGCAGCCAAGTGACATTCTCTGGCTACACCTTC.